What follows are 10 T cell receptor beta chains derived from one specimen sequenced in a study of tumor and adjacent non-tumor tissue in lung cancer. RNA was extracted from bulk tissue without any cell sorting. More than 3 cm separated this lung sample from the edge of the tumor. The library came from three nested PCR rounds adapted from ARM-PCR protocols. TCRdb re-analysed the multiplex PCR reads in MiXCR, keeping a single row per CDR3 protein. The table shows fewer than 100,000 distinct CDR3 sequences, with roughly 80% occurring only once. The sample comprised distant non-tumor lung tissue. The receptors here all came from a man aged 55 to 70 with non-small cell lung cancer.

A word on this clonotype: Being one base from a much bigger clone, this may be a read error. CDR3 region: CATRDSNELYF. In DNA form, the CDR3 reads TGTGCCACCCGGGACAGCAACGAGCTGTACTTC. The chain joins TRBV24-1 to TRBJ2-7, with 7 bases aligning to TRBD1. This CDR3 contains 11 residues. CDR1 is KGHDR, CDR2 SFDVKD, per germline.

This clonotype was counted a few times. Being one base from a much bigger clone, this may be a read error. The chain couples TRBV20-1 to TRBJ2-1; 9 bases are shared with TRBD2. The CDR3 totals 14 residues. Per the germline V gene, CDR1 is DFQATT and CDR2 is SNEGSKA (reference sequence). Losses at the gene ends were 1 base for V and 6 bases for J; bases not matched to a gene: 4. In DNA, the CDR3 is TGCAGTGCTAGAGGACTAGCGGATTGCAATGAGCAGTTCTTC. Amino acids: CSARGLADCNEQFF.

The chain couples TRBV28 to TRBJ2-1; D remains unclear. Germline assignment: CDR1 MDHEN and CDR2 SYDVKM. V shed 6 bases and J shed 6 bases, with 15 bases lying between them. This CDR3 region has 14 residues. The CDR3 DNA is TGTGCCAGCAGACTTCCCCTCCGGACCAATGAGCAGTTCTTC. It specifies CASRLPLRTNEQFF. The full variable domain, rest sourced from reference TRBV28 and TRBJ2-1, is DVKVTQSSRYLVKRTGEKVFLECVQDMDHENMFWYRQDPGLGLRLIYFSYDVKMKEKGDIPEGYSVSREKKERFSLILESASTNQTSMYLCASRLPLRTNEQFFGPGTRLTVL.

Note on this clonotype: One end of the junction does not line up with germline, which may come from a read error. The CDR3 protein is CASSLDRLAGVGNGQFF. Written as DNA, the CDR3 is TGTGCCAGCAGTTTAGATCGACTAGCGGGAGTAGGTAATGGACAGTTCTTC. This chain joins TRBV11-3 and TRBJ2-1, with TRBD2 matching over 12 bases. In germline, CDR1 is SGHNT, CDR2 YENEEA. The CDR3 has 17 residues.

About this clonotype itself: A read error may produce the germline difference seen at one junction end. The chain links TRBV29-1 to TRBJ2-7, with 9 bases aligning to TRBD1. CDR3 size: 13 residues. Germline loops: CDR1 SQVTM, CDR2 ANQGSEA. CDR3 residues: CSVLDRGPYDQHF. The CDR3 DNA is TGCAGCGTTCTGGACAGGGGACCCTACGACCAGCACTTC.

About this clonotype: The junction departs from germline at one end; a sequencing error may be responsible. The genes are TRBV6-5 and TRBJ2-6; D is tentatively TRBD1 or TRBD2 (6 bases each). Germline assignment: CDR1 MNHEY and CDR2 SVGAGI. This CDR3 has 16 amino acids. CDR3 bases: TGTGCCAGCAGTTACTCGGAGGGGGTTGGGGCCGACGTCCTGGCTTTC. Amino acid sequence: CASSYSEGVGADVLAF.

Concerning this clonotype itself: The final CDR3 position lacks the conserved phenylalanine or tryptophan, pointing to a likely read error. This sequence joins TRBV6-6 and TRBJ1-4, with a tentative D call TRBD1 (6 bases). V lost 6 bases and J lost 12, with 23 bases in between. Germline-derived CDR1 and CDR2 are MNHNY and SVGAGI (reference sequence). The CDR3 covers 15 residues. The CDR3: CASRYSTGNFEELFI. CDR3 in DNA: TGTGCCAGCAGATATTCCACAGGGAATTTTGAGGAACTGTTTATT.

Comments on this clonotype: The final CDR3 position lacks the conserved phenylalanine or tryptophan, pointing to a likely read error. This chain uses TRBV11-3 with TRBJ2-7; 7 bases line up with TRBD1. The CDR3 totals 14 residues. From germline, CDR1 is SGHNT and CDR2 YENEEA. The ends lost 4 bases at V and 2 bases at J; junction bases unmatched: 5. The CDR3 protein is CASSYRTGPYEQYL. The CDR3 region has the DNA TGTGCCAGCAGCTATAGGACAGGCCCCTACGAGCAGTACCTC.

The V and J genes are TRBV29-1 and TRBJ2-2; 8 nucleotides align to TRBD1. The V gene end was trimmed by 6 bases and the J gene end by 4 bases; junction bases not matched to a gene: 7. Germline V gene sequence: CDR1 SQVTM, CDR2 ANQGSEA. The CDR3 consists of 14 residues. The CDR3 DNA reads TGCAGCGTCCAGAGACAGGGGAGCACCGGGGAGCTGTTTTTT. It codes for CSVQRQGSTGELFF.

The chain joins TRBV11-1 to TRBJ1-2; a possible D gene is TRBD1 (5 bases). Germline V gene sequence: CDR1 SGHAT, CDR2 FQDESV (reference sequence). V gave up 9 bases and J gave up 7 bases, with 18 bases separating them. The CDR3 spans 13 residues. CDR3 nucleotides: TGTGCCAGTGGCCCCCCAGGGACTTGTGGCTACACCTTC. It specifies CASGPPGTCGYTF.